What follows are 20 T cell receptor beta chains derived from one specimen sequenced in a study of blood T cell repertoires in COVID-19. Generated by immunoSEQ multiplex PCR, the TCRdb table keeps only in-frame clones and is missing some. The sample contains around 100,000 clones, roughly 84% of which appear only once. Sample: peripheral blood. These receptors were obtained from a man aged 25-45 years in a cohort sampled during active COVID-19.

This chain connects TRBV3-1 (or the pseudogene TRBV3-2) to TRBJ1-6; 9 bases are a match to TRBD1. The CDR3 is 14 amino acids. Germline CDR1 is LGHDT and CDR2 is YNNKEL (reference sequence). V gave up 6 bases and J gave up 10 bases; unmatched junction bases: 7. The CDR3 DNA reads TGTGCCAGCAGGACCGGGACAGGGCCCTCACCCCTCCACTTT. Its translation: CASRTGTGPSPLHF.

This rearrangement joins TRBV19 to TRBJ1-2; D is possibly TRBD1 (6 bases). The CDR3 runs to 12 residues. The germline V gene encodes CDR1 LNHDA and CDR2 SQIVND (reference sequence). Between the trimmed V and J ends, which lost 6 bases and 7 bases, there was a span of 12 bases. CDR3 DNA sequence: TGTGCCAGTAGGGACCGGGACATTGGCTACACCTTC. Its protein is CASRDRDIGYTF. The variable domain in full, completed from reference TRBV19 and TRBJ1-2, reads DGGITQSPKYLFRKEGQNVTLSCEQNLNHDAMYWYRQDPGQGLRLIYYSQIVNDFQKGDIAEGYSVSREKKESFPLTVTSAQKNPTAFYLCASRDRDIGYTFGSGTRLTVV.

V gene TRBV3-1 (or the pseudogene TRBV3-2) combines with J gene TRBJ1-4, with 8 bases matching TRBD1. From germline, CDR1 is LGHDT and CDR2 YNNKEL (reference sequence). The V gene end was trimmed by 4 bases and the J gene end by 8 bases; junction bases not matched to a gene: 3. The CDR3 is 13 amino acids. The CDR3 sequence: CASSRTGGEKLFF. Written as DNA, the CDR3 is TGTGCCAGCAGCCGAACAGGGGGGGAAAAACTGTTTTTT.

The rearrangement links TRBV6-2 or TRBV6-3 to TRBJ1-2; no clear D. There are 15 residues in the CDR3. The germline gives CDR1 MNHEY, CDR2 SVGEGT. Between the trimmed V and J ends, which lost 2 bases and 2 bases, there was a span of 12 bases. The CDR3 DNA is TGTGCCAGCAGTTACCCTCACGAGGCCAACTATGGCTACACCTTC. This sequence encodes CASSYPHEANYGYTF.

Here the CDR3 reads CASSEGDNTDTQYF. CDR3 nucleotides: TGTGCCAGCAGTGAGGGGGACAATACCGATACGCAGTATTTT. This chain connects TRBV2 to TRBJ2-3; tentatively, D is TRBD1 (6 bases). V dropped 3 bases and J dropped 6 bases, with 13 bases sitting between them. Germline-derived CDR1 and CDR2 are SNHLY and FYNNEI. CDR3 length: 14 residues.

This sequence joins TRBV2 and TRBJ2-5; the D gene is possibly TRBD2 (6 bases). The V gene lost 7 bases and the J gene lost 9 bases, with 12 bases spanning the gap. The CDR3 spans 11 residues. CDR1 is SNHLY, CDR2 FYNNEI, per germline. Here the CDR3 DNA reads TGTGCCAGCACTGAGTCGGGGGCCCAGTACTTC. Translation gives CASTESGAQYF.

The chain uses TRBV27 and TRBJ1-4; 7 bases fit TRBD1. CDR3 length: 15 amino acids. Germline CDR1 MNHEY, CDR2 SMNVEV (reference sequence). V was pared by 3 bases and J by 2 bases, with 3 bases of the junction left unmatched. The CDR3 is CASSFRGGTNEKLFF. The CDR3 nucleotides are TGTGCCAGCAGTTTTCGAGGGGGCACTAATGAAAAACTGTTTTTT.

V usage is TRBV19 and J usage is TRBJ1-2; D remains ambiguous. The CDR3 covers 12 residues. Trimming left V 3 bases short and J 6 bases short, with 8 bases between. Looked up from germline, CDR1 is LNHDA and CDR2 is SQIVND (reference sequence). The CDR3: CASSISRHGYTF. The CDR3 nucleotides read TGTGCCAGTAGTATTTCCCGTCATGGCTACACCTTC. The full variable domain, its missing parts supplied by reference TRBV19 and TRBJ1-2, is DGGITQSPKYLFRKEGQNVTLSCEQNLNHDAMYWYRQDPGQGLRLIYYSQIVNDFQKGDIAEGYSVSREKKESFPLTVTSAQKNPTAFYLCASSISRHGYTFGSGTRLTVV.

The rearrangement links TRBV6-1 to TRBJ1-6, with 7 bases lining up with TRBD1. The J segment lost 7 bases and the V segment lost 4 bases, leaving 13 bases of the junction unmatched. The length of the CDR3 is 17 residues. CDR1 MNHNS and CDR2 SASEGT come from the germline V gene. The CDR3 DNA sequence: TGTGCCAGCAGTGCAAATTCCGGGACAGCGGTCAATTCACCCCTCCACTTT. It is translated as CASSANSGTAVNSPLHF.

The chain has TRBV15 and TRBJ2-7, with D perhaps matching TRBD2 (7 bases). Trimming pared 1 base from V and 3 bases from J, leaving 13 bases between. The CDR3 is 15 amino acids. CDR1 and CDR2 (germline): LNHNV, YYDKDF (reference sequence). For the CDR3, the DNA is TGTGCCACCAGCAGAGCCCGCGGGGGCAACTACGAGCAGTACTTC. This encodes CATSRARGGNYEQYF.

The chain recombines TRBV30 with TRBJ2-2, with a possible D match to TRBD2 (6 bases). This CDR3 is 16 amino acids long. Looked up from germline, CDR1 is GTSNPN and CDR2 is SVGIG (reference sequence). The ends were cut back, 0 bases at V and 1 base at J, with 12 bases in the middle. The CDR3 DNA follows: TGTGCCTGGAGTGTACAGCGGGTTCGGAACACCGGGGAGCTGTTTTTT. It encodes CAWSVQRVRNTGELFF.

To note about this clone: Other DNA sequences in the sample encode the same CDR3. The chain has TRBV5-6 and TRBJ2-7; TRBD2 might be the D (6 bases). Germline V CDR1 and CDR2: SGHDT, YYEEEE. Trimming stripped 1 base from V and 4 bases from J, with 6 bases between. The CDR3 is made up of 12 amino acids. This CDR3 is CASSLRGYEQYF. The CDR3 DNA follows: TGTGCCAGCAGCTTGCGGGGGTACGAGCAGTACTTC.

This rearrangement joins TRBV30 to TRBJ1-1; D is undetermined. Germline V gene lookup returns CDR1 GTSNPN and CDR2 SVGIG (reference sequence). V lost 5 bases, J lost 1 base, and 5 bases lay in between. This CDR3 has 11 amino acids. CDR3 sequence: CAWGRNTEAFF. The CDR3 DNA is TGTGCCTGGGGGCGGAACACTGAAGCTTTCTTT.

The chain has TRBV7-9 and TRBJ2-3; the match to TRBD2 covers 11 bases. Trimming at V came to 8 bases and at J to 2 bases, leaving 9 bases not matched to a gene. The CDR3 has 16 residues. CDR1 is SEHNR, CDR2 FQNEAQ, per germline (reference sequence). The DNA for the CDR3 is TGTGCCAGCCTACCGCCTAGCGGGGGGTACACAGATACGCAGTATTTT. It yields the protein CASLPPSGGYTDTQYF.

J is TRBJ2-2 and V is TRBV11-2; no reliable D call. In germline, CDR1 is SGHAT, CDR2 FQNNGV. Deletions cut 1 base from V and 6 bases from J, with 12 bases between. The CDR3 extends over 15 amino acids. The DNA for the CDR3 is TGTGCCAGCAGCTTAGCCGGTCCTGTGGCCGGGGAGCTGTTTTTT. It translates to CASSLAGPVAGELFF.

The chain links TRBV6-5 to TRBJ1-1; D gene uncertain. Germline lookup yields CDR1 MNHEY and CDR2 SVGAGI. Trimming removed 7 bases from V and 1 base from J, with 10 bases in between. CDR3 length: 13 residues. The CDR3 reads CASIRPGNTEAFF. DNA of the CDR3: TGTGCCAGCATCCGGCCGGGGAACACTGAAGCTTTCTTT.

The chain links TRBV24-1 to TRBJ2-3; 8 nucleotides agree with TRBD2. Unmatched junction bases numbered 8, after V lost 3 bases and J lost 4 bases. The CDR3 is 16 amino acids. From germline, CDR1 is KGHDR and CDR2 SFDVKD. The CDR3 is CATSDNRGGSPDTQYF. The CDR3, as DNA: TGTGCCACCAGTGATAATCGGGGGGGGAGCCCAGATACGCAGTATTTT.

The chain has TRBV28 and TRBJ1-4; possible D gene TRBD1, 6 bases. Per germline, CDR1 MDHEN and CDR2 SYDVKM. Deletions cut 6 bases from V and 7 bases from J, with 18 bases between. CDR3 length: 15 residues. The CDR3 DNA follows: TGTGCCAGCAGACAATGGGGGGGCGCCGGTGAAAAACTGTTTTTT. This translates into CASRQWGGAGEKLFF.

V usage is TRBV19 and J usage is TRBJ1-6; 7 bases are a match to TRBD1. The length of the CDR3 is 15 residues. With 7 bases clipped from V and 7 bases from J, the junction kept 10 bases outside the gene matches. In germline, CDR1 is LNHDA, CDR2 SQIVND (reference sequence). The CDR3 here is CASKAPRGVNSPLHF. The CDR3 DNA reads TGTGCCAGTAAGGCCCCCAGGGGGGTAAATTCACCCCTCCACTTT.

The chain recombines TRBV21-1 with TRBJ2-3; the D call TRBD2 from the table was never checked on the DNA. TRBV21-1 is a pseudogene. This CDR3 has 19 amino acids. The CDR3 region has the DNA TGTGCCAGCAGCCCCCTGCCAACACTGGGACTAGCGGGGGCAGATACGCAGTATTTT. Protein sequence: CASSPLPTLGLAGADTQYF.